The rows below give T cell receptor beta chains drawn from one sample of a study of blood T cell repertoires in COVID-19. Clones were sequenced by immunoSEQ multiplex PCR, and TCRdb holds only the in-frame ones, with some missing. The sample yields more than 65,000 clones, roughly 84% seen once. The source material was peripheral blood. These receptors were taken from a man between 45 and 60 years old with acute or convalescent COVID-19. Both conserved end residues are trimmed from each CDR3.

TRBV19	TRBJ2-7	ASAQGRSSYEQY
TRBV19	TRBJ2-3	ASMTADSPTDTQY
TRBV10-3	TRBJ1-5	AISESDRSNQPQH
TRBV6-5	TRBJ1-1	ASLLQGKTF
TRBV19	TRBJ1-5	ASSIVGRSGNQPQH
TRBV6-5	TRBJ1-2	ASKKTGVGNYGYT
TRBV5-1	TRBJ2-1	ASSLGAGSSNEQF
TRBV7-8	TRBJ2-2	ASSLGRGPTGELF
TRBV7-8	TRBJ2-5	ASSPRRSQETQY
TRBV30	TRBJ1-4	AWKGRKNEKLF
TRBV28	TRBJ1-5	ASSLTYREQPQH
TRBV28	TRBJ1-1	ASSLPDRRNTEAF
TRBV4-3	TRBJ2-7	ASSPARGYEQY
TRBV30	TRBJ2-5	AWSDGETQY
TRBV6-4	TRBJ2-1	ASSDSRGQGVYEQF
TRBV6-5	TRBJ1-2	ASSLDRNYGYT
TRBV5-1	TRBJ2-5	ASSWGQGQETQY
TRBV6-5	TRBJ1-6	ASSYSQGLGSPLH
TRBV7-7	TRBJ2-1	ASSLRASGSSDEQF
TRBV28	TRBJ1-5	ASTLGIGKEYSNQPQH
TRBV5-1	TRBJ2-1	ASSSLQVSSYNEQF
TRBV7-9	TRBJ2-5	ASSSGLAGWETQY
TRBV5-5	TRBJ1-2	ASSLDELRVPLGGYT
TRBV7-9	TRBJ1-5	ASSLGTPQGGQPQH
TRBV7-3	TRBJ2-2	ASSEQGAGTGELF
TRBV3-1/TRBV3-2	TRBJ2-1	ASSQDRASGRGNEQF
TRBV5-4	TRBJ2-2	ASSLAGQGANTGELF
TRBV6-5	TRBJ1-2	ASRQVYGYT
TRBV7-2	TRBJ2-7	ASSLTSGGYEQY
TRBV24-1	TRBJ2-7	ATSDDTGQGYEQY
TRBV27	TRBJ1-3	ASSPLGGSGNTIY
TRBV19	TRBJ1-1	ASTRRGKATEAF
TRBV3-1/TRBV3-2	TRBJ1-3	ASSPGQVSSGNTIY
TRBV7-2	TRBJ2-7	ASSPGDRRGSEQY